Below, 7 T cell receptor beta chains from the same sample are listed, as sequenced in a study of T-cell reconstitution after alpha-beta-depleted transplantation in children. TCRbeta library construction was performed incorporating unique molecular identifiers. TCRdb passed the PCR reads through MiXCR, listing each CDR3 protein once. The profile shows about 70,000 distinct CDR3 sequences, 11% of them singletons. The sequences come from PBMCs, collected before TCRalphabeta/CD19-depleted stem cell transplant. The origin of the receptors is a boy aged 5-17 years with acute myeloid leukemia, due to receive a stem cell transplant.

This rearrangement joins TRBV20-1 to TRBJ1-6, with no clear D. The germline V gene has CDR1 DFQATT and CDR2 SNEGSKA (reference sequence). V was cut by 3 bases and J by 2 bases, with 8 bases left in between. The CDR3 totals 14 residues. The CDR3 sequence: CSASQPPYNSPLHF. DNA for the CDR3: TGCAGTGCTAGCCAGCCACCCTATAATTCACCCCTCCACTTT.

In this sample, this clonotype turned up many times. The chain joins TRBV7-2 to TRBJ2-3, with D unresolved. The CDR3 loop spans 15 amino acids. The V end was cut by 5 bases, the J end by 5 bases, with 17 bases between. Germline V lookup: CDR1 SGHTA, CDR2 FQGNSA. CDR3 DNA: TGTGCCAGCAGCCCCTGGAGCCCCTCAAAAGATACGCAGTATTTT. It yields the protein CASSPWSPSKDTQYF.

This clonotype was recorded many times. V and J are TRBV29-1 and TRBJ2-3; TRBD2 matches at 8 bases. The CDR3 extends over 15 amino acids. The J segment lost 1 base and the V segment lost 3 bases, leaving 6 bases of the junction unmatched. CDR1 SQVTM and CDR2 ANQGSEA come from the germline V gene. The CDR3 nucleotides are TGCAGCGTTGACTTGTCGGGACTAGGCACAGATACGCAGTATTTT. This codes for CSVDLSGLGTDTQYF.

This clonotype has a count of ten or more. This chain links TRBV24-1 with TRBJ2-5; a possible D gene is TRBD1 (6 bases). The germline gives CDR1 KGHDR, CDR2 SFDVKD. The CDR3 consists of 13 residues. V lost 7 bases and J 5 bases, leaving 13 bases between the germline ends. CDR3 residues: CATSTGLGETQYF. Written as DNA, the CDR3 is TGTGCCACCAGCACAGGGCTGGGGGAGACCCAGTACTTC.

The sample holds many counts of this clonotype. This chain uses TRBV7-3 with TRBJ2-1; the D gene could be TRBD1 or TRBD2 (5 bases each). The germline V and J ends were trimmed by 4 bases and 7 bases, with 14 bases remaining between them. Germline V gene data show CDR1 as SGHTA and CDR2 as FQGTGA. This CDR3 has 14 amino acids. As DNA, the CDR3 is TGTGCCAGCAGCTCCCTTGGGGGTGGAAATGAGCAGTTCTTC. It encodes CASSSLGGGNEQFF.

This clonotype was recorded at least ten times. This chain uses TRBV6-1 with TRBJ1-5; 7 nucleotides line up with TRBD1. Unmatched junction bases numbered 6, after V lost 8 bases and J lost 5 bases. The germline gives CDR1 MNHNS, CDR2 SASEGT. This CDR3 has 13 amino acids. The chain's CDR3 is CASSRQGHQPQHF. CDR3 nucleotides: TGTGCCAGCTCCCGACAGGGTCATCAGCCCCAGCATTTT.

This clonotype showed up just a few times. V usage is TRBV18 and J usage is TRBJ2-7; unclear D gene. There are 14 residues in the CDR3. Germline V gene lookup returns CDR1 KGHSH and CDR2 LQKENI. V lost 1 base and J lost 2, with 9 bases in between. The CDR3 bases are TGTGCCAGCTCACCACTCTTAACCACCTACGAGCAGTACTTC. Encoded protein: CASSPLLTTYEQYF.